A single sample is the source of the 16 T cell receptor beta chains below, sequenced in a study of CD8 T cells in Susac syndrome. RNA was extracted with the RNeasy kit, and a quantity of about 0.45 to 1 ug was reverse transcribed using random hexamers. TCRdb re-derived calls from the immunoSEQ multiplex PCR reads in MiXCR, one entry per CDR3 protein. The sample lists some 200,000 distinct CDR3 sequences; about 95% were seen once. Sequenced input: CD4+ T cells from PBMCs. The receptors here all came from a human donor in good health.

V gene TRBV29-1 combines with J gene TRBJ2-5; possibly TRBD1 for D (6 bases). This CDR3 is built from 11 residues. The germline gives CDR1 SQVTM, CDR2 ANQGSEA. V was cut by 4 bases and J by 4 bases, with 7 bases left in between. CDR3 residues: CSVGRGETQYF. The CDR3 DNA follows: TGCAGCGTTGGCAGGGGAGAGACCCAGTACTTC. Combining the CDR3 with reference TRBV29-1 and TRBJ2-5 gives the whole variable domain SAVISQKPSRDICQRGTSLTIQCQVDSQVTMMFWYRQQPGQSLTLIATANQGSEATYESGFVIDKFPISRPNLTFSTLTVSNMSPEDSSIYLCSVGRGETQYFGPGTRLLVL.

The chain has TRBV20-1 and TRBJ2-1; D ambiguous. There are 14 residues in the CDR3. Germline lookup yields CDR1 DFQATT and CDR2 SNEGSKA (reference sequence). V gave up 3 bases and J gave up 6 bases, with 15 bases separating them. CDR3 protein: CSASSMSKRNEQFF. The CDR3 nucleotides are TGCAGTGCTAGTTCTATGAGTAAACGCAATGAGCAGTTCTTC.

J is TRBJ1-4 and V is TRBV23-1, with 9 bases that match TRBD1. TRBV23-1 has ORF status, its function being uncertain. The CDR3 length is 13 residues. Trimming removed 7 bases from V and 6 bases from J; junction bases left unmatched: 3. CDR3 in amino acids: CASIWDRDEKLFF. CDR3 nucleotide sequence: TGCGCCAGCATCTGGGACAGGGATGAAAAACTGTTTTTT.

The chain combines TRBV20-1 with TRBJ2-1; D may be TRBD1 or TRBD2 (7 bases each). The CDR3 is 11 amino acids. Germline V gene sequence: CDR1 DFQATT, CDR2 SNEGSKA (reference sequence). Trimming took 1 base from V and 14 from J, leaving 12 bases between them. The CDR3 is CSARVPGGEFF. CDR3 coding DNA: TGCAGTGCTAGAGTTCCAGGGGGGGAGTTCTTC.

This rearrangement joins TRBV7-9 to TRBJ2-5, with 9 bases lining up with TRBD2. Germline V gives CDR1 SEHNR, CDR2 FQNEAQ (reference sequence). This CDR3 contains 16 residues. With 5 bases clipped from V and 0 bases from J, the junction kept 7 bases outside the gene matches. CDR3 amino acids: CASSSIAGVNQETQYF. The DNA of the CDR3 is TGTGCCAGCAGCAGCATAGCGGGAGTGAACCAAGAGACCCAGTACTTC.

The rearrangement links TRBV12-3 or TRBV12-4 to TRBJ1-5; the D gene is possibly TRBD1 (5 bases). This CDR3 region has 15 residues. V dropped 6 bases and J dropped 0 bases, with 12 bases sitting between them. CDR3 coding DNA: TGTGCCAGCAGCCCTGAGGGGAATAGCAATCAGCCCCAGCATTTT. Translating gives CASSPEGNSNQPQHF.

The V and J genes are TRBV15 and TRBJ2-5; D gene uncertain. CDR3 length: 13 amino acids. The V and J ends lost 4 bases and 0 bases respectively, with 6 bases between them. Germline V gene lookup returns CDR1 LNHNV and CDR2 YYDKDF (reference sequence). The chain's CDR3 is CATSNGYQETQYF. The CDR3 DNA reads TGTGCCACCAGCAACGGGTACCAAGAGACCCAGTACTTC. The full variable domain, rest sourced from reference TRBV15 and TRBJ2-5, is DAMVIQNPRYQVTQFGKPVTLSCSQTLNHNVMYWYQQKSSQAPKLLFHYYDKDFNNEADTPDNFQSRRPNTSFCFLDIRSPGLGDTAMYLCATSNGYQETQYFGPGTRLLVL.

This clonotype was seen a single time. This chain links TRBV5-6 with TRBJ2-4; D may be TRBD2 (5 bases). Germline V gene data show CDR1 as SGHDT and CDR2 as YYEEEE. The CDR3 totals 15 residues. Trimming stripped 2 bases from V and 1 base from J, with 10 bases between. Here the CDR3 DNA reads TGTGCCAGCAGCTTCGGGGTTCTGGCCAAAAACATTCAGTACTTC. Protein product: CASSFGVLAKNIQYF.

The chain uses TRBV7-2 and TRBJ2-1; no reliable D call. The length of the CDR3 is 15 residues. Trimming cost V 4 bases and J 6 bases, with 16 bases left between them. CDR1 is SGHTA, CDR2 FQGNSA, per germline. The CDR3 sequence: CASSSGSTTLNEQFF. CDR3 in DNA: TGTGCCAGCAGCTCCGGGTCGACGACCCTCAATGAGCAGTTCTTC.

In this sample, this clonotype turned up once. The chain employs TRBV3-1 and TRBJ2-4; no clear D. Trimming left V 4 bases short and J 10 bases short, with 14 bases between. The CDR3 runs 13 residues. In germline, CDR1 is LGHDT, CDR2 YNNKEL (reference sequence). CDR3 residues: CASSPLAVRIQYF. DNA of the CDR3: TGTGCCAGCAGCCCCCTTGCTGTTCGAATTCAGTACTTC.

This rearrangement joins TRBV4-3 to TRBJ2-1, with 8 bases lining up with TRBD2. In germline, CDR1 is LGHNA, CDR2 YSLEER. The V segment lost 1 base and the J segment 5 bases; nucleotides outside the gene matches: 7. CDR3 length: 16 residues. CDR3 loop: CASSQGSGLGNNEQFF. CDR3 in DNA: TGCGCCAGCAGCCAAGGGTCGGGACTAGGGAACAATGAGCAGTTCTTC.

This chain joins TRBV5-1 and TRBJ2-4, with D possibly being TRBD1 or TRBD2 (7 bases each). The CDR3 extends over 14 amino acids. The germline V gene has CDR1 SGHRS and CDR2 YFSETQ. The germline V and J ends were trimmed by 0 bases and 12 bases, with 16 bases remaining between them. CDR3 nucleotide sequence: TGCGCCAGCAGCTTGGCCACAGGGGCGGGAGATCAGTACTTC. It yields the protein CASSLATGAGDQYF. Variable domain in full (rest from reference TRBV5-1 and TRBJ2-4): KAGVTQTPRYLIKTRGQQVTLSCSPISGHRSVSWYQQTPGQGLQFLFEYFSETQRNKGNFPGRFSGRQFSNSRSEMNVSTLELGDSALYLCASSLATGAGDQYFGAGTRLSVL.

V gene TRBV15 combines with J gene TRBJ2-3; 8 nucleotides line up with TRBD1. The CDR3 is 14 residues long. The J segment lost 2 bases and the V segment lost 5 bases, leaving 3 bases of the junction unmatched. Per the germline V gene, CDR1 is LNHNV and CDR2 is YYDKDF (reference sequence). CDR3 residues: CATSRDRFTDTQYF. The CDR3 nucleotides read TGTGCCACCAGCCGGGACAGGTTCACAGATACGCAGTATTTT.

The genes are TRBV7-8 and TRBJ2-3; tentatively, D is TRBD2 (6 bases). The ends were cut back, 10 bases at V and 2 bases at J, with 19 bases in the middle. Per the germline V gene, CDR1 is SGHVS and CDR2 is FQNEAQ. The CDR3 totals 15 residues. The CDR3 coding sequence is TGTGCCATCTCGGACTACAGTGCCTACACAGATACGCAGTATTTT. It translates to CAISDYSAYTDTQYF.

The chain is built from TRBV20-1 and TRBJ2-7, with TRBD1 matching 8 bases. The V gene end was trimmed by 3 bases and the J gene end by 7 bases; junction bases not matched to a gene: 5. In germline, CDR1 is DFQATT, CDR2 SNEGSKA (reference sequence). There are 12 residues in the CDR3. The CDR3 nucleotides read TGCAGTGCTAGGCGGACAGGGCAGGAGCAGTACTTC. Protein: CSARRTGQEQYF.

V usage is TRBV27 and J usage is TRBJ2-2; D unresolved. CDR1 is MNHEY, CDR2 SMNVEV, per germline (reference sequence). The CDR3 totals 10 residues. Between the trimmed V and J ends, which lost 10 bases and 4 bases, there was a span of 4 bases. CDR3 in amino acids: CATVTGELFF. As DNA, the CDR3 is TGTGCCACGGTCACCGGGGAGCTGTTTTTT.